These 8 T cell receptor beta chains originate from one sample sequenced in a study of OX40 agonist ivuxolimab in advanced cancers. TCRdb keeps only in-frame clones here, not all; method: immunoSEQ multiplex PCR. The data hold 75,000 to 95,000 clones, with less than 90% observed a single time. The sequencing used CD4+ or CD8+ T cells sorted from blood, collected in a trial of the OX40 agonist ivuxolimab. These receptors came from an adult with an advanced solid tumor such as melanoma, head and neck, liver or kidney cancer.

The gene calls are TRBV9 and TRBJ1-2, with a tentative D call TRBD1 (5 bases). V lost 4 bases and J 1 base, leaving 11 bases between the germline ends. Per germline, CDR1 SGDLS and CDR2 YYNGEE. This CDR3 contains 14 residues. CDR3 sequence: CASSPRGLNYGYTF. DNA for the CDR3: TGTGCCAGCAGCCCTCGGGGACTTAACTATGGCTACACCTTC.

The chain combines TRBV2 with TRBJ2-5, with a weak D call TRBD2 (6 bases). This CDR3 comprises 14 residues. V lost 2 bases, J lost 7 bases, and 14 bases lay in between. The germline gives CDR1 SNHLY, CDR2 FYNNEI. The CDR3 sequence: CASSELAVGGTQYF. The CDR3, as DNA: TGTGCCAGCAGTGAATTGGCCGTCGGGGGGACCCAGTACTTC.

V is TRBV5-1 and J is TRBJ2-7; D is undetermined. The CDR3 sequence is 14 residues long. Trimming shortened V by 0 bases and J by 2 bases, and 9 bases separated the two germline ends. The germline gives CDR1 SGHRS, CDR2 YFSETQ. The CDR3 sequence: CASSLGGNPYEQYF. In nucleotides, the CDR3 is TGCGCCAGCAGCTTGGGTGGGAACCCCTACGAGCAGTACTTC.

The CDR3 region is CASSLARLDVNEQFF. For the CDR3, the DNA is TGTGCCAGCAGCTTAGCCAGGCTAGATGTTAATGAGCAGTTCTTC. V and J are TRBV7-8 and TRBJ2-1; no reliable D call. The length of the CDR3 is 15 residues. With 0 bases removed from V and 7 bases from J, the gap between germline ends came to 13 bases. The germline V gene encodes CDR1 SGHVS and CDR2 FQNEAQ.

The V gene is TRBV10-3, the J gene TRBJ2-3, with D possibly TRBD2 on 5 matching bases. This CDR3 has 14 amino acids. The germline V gene encodes CDR1 ENHRY and CDR2 SYGVKD. Trimming pared 4 bases from V and 1 base from J, leaving 9 bases between. Here the CDR3 DNA reads TGTGCCATCAGTGTGGAAGCGGGCACAGATACGCAGTATTTT. This translates into CAISVEAGTDTQYF.

The chain joins TRBV7-9 to TRBJ1-4; D ambiguous. The CDR3 length is 15 residues. V lost 5 bases to trimming and J lost 0 bases, with 10 bases between them. Germline loops: CDR1 SEHNR, CDR2 FQNEAQ (reference sequence). The CDR3 region has the DNA TGTGCCAGCAGCCTATCTGGTGCAACTAATGAAAAACTGTTTTTT. Translated: CASSLSGATNEKLFF. Variable domain in full (rest from reference TRBV7-9 and TRBJ1-4): DTGVSQNPRHKITKRGQNVTFRCDPISEHNRLYWYRQTLGQGPEFLTYFQNEAQLEKSRLLSDRFSAERPKGSFSTLEIQRTEQGDSAMYLCASSLSGATNEKLFFGSGTQLSVL.

This clone was observed a handful of times. V gene TRBV13 combines with J gene TRBJ1-2; the match to TRBD1 covers 8 bases. Germline V lookup: CDR1 PRHDT, CDR2 FYEKMQ (reference sequence). The CDR3 is 12 amino acids. V gave up 5 bases and J gave up 8 bases; unmatched junction bases: 4. Here the CDR3 DNA reads TGTGCCAGCAGCGGAACAGGGGGAGGCTACACCTTC. The encoded protein is CASSGTGGGYTF.

Within the sample, this clone is medium-sized (0.01 to 0.1%). The chain couples TRBV27 to TRBJ1-1, with TRBD1 matching 7 bases. The CDR3 length is 14 residues. Trimming cost V 3 bases and J 10 bases; bases outside gene matches: 11. Germline V gives CDR1 MNHEY, CDR2 SMNVEV (reference sequence). The CDR3 nucleotides are TGTGCCAGCAGTTTGCAGGGGGTAGGGGGACGAGCTTTCTTT. Its translation: CASSLQGVGGRAFF.